Below are 8 T cell receptor beta chains sequenced from a single sample in a study of T-cell reconstitution after alpha-beta-depleted transplantation in children. Construction of the TCRbeta library involved unique molecular identifiers. MiXCR was run by TCRdb on the PCR reads, yielding one entry per CDR3 protein. Here the sample spans over 45,000 distinct CDR3 sequences, approximately 43% being singletons. Material: PBMCs, mostly from graft donor cells, obtained 360 days after TCRalphabeta/CD19-depleted stem cell transplant. The source of these receptors is a male patient between 5 and 17 years old who had a stem cell transplant for acute lymphoblastic leukemia, so the T cells may come from the graft donor.

This clonotype was detected a few times. The V gene is TRBV12-3 or TRBV12-4, the J gene TRBJ2-7; weak D call: TRBD1 (6 bases). V dropped 7 bases and J dropped 5 bases, with 12 bases sitting between them. The CDR3 runs to 12 residues. This chain's CDR3 is CASTPGGHEQYF. In DNA form, the CDR3 reads TGTGCCAGCACCCCTGGGGGCCACGAGCAGTACTTC.

The gene calls are TRBV28 and TRBJ1-3; D unresolved. Trimming took off 7 bases at V and 0 bases at J, with 10 bases between the two ends. The germline gives CDR1 MDHEN, CDR2 SYDVKM. CDR3 length: 14 amino acids. CDR3 sequence reads: CASNIGLSGNTIYF. CDR3 sequence (DNA): TGTGCCAGCAACATAGGCCTCTCTGGAAACACCATATATTTT.

The rearrangement links TRBV27 to TRBJ2-7; D possibly corresponds to TRBD2 (6 bases). Germline lookup yields CDR1 MNHEY and CDR2 SMNVEV (reference sequence). The V end lost 3 bases, the J end lost 1 base, and 10 bases lay between the germline ends. The CDR3 contains 14 residues. This chain's CDR3 is CASSLMGGSYEQYF. The CDR3 nucleotides read TGTGCCAGCAGTTTGATGGGGGGTTCCTACGAGCAGTACTTC.

This clonotype was detected once. This chain uses TRBV7-3 with TRBJ1-6; D possibly corresponds to TRBD1 (5 bases). The germline gives CDR1 SGHTA, CDR2 FQGTGA. The CDR3 consists of 20 residues. V lost 0 bases and J lost 0, with 18 bases in between. The CDR3 nucleotides are TGTGCCAGCAGCTTAACTCCGGGACGGAGATTGAGCTCCTATAATTCACCCCTCCACTTT. Amino acid sequence: CASSLTPGRRLSSYNSPLHF.

The chain combines TRBV25-1 with TRBJ1-5; TRBD1 matches at 7 bases. CDR1 and CDR2 from the germline V gene are MGHDK and SYGVNS. Germline trimming cut 6 bases from V and 3 bases from J; bases unmatched to any gene: 11. The CDR3 runs to 16 residues. This chain's CDR3 is CASSPGQDGHNQPQHF. As DNA, the CDR3 is TGTGCCAGCAGCCCCGGACAGGATGGGCACAATCAGCCCCAGCATTTT.

There are a few counts of this clonotype. This chain joins TRBV6-1 and TRBJ2-1; 11 bases align to TRBD2. This CDR3 comprises 13 residues. Trimming took 7 bases from V and 9 from J; bases not matched to a gene: 5. Germline CDR1 MNHNS, CDR2 SASEGT. In DNA, the CDR3 is TGTGCCAGCACTCCCCTAGCGGGAGGTGAGCAGTTCTTC. Translating it yields CASTPLAGGEQFF.

This chain uses TRBV21-1 with TRBJ2-3. TRBV21-1 is termed a pseudogene. The CDR3 loop spans 14 amino acids. For the CDR3, the DNA is TGTGCCAGCAGCAAAGAAGGGAACACAGATACGCAGTATTTT. Protein product: CASSKEGNTDTQYF.

The rearrangement joins TRBV5-1 to TRBJ2-1; tentatively, D is TRBD1 (6 bases). The CDR3 sequence is 15 residues long. The V gene lost 0 bases and the J gene lost 6 bases, with 13 bases spanning the gap. CDR1 SGHRS and CDR2 YFSETQ come from the germline V gene. The CDR3 region has the DNA TGCGCCAGCAGCTTGGGGGACATCGTGGGCAATGAGCAGTTCTTC. This translates into CASSLGDIVGNEQFF.